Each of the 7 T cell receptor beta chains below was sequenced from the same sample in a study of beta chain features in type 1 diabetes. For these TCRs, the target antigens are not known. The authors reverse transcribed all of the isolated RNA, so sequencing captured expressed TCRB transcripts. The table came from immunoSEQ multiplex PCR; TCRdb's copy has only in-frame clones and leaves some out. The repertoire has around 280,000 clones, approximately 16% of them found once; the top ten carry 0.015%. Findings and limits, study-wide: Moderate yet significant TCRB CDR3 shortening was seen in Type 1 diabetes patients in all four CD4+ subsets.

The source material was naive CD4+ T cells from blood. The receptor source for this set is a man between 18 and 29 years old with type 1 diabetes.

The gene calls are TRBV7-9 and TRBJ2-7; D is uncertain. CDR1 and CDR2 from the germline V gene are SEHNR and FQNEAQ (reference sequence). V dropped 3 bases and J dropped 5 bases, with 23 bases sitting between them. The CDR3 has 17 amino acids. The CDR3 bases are TGTGCCAGCAGCTTCAACATACCGGGTCTTTTGGCCGACGAGCAGTACTTC. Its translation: CASSFNIPGLLADEQYF.

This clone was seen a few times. CDR3 in DNA: TGTGCCAGCAGACGGACAGGGGGCAAAAACATTCAGTACTTC. Protein: CASRRTGGKNIQYF. The V gene is TRBV28, the J gene TRBJ2-4, with 10 positions matching TRBD1. V was clipped by 6 bases and J by 3 bases; unmatched bases: 2. CDR3 length: 14 amino acids. Germline loops: CDR1 MDHEN, CDR2 SYDVKM.

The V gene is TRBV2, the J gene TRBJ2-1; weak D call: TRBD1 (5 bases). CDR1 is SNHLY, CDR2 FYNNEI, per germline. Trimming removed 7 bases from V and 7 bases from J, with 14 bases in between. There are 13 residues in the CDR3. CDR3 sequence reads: CASIQGPLNEQFF. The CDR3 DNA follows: TGTGCCAGCATCCAGGGCCCCCTGAATGAGCAGTTCTTC.

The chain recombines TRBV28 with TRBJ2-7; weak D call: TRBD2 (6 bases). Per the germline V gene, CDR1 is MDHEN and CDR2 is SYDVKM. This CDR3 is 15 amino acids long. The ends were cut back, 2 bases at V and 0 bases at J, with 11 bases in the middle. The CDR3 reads CASSLRRGLSYEQYF. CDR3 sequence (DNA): TGTGCCAGCAGTTTAAGGAGGGGCCTCTCCTACGAGCAGTACTTC.

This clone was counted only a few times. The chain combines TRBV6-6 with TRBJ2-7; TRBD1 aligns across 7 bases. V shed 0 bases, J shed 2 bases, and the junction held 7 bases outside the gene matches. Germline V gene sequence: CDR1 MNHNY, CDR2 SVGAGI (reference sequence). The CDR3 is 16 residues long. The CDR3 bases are TGTGCCAGCAGTTACTCATCCCCGGGACAGACCTACGAGCAGTACTTC. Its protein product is CASSYSSPGQTYEQYF.

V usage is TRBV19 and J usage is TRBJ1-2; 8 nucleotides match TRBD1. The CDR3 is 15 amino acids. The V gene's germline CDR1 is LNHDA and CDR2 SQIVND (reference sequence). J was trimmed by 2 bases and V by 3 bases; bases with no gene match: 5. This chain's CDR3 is CASSISSGGNYGYTF. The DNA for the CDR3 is TGTGCCAGTAGTATTTCGTCAGGGGGCAACTATGGCTACACCTTC.

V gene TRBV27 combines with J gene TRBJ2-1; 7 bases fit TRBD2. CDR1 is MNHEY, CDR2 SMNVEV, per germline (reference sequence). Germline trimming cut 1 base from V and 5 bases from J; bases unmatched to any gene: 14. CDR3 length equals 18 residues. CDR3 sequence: CASSLLGIGRGRDNEQFF. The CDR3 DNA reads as TGTGCCAGCAGTTTATTAGGGATTGGGAGGGGACGAGACAATGAGCAGTTCTTC.